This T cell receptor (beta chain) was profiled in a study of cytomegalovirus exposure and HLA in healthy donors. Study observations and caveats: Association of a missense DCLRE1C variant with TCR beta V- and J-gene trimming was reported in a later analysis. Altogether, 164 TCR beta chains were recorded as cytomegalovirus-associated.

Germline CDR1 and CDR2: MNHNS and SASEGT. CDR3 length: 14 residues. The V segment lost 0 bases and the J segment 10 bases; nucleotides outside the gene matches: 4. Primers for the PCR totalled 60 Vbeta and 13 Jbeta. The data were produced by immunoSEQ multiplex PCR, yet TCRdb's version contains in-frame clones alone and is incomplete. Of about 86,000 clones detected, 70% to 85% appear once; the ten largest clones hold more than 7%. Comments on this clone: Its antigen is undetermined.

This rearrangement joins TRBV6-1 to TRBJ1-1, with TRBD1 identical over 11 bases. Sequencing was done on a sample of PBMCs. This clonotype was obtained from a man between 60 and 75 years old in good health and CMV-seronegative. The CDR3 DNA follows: TGTGCCAGCAGTGAAGCGACGGGACAGGGGGGAGCTTTCTTT. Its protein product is CASSEATGQGGAFF.